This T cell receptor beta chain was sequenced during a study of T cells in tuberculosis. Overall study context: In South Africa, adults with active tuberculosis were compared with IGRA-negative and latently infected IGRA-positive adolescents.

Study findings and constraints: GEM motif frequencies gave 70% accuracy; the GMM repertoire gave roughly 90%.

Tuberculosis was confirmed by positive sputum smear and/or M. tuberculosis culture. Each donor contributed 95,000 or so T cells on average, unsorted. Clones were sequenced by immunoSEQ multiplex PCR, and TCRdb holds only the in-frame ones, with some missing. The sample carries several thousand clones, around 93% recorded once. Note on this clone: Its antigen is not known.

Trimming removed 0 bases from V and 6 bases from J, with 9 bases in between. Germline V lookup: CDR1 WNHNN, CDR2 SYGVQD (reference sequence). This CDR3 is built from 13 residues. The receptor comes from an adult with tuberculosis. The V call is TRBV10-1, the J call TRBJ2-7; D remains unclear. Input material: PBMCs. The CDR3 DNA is TGCGCCAGCAGTGAGTCGAGTAGCACCGAGCAGTACTTC. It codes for CASSESSSTEQYF.